Included here is one TCR beta chain sequence, with context. What it recognizes is unknown. The CDR3 runs 15 residues. The germline CDR1 and CDR2 sequences are KGHSH and LQKENI. The J segment lost 5 bases and the V segment lost 6 bases, leaving 7 bases of the junction unmatched. This entry belongs to a study of long-term antiretroviral therapy in people with HIV. Findings of the study overall: Diversity measured after ART increased yet remained under transplant donor controls.

They ran version v3.0 of the immunoSEQ assay at survey level. Profiling relied on immunoSEQ multiplex PCR, and the TCRdb table lists in-frame clones only, not all of them. This table holds under 30,000 clones, approximately 86% found once. This sequence was found in a man aged 50-59 years with HIV. The chain links TRBV18 to TRBJ2-7, with 13 bases aligning to TRBD2. The input for sequencing was unsorted PBMCs, taken roughly 5 years before starting antiretroviral therapy. CDR3 protein: CASSPGLAGDHEQYF. CDR3 bases: TGTGCCAGCTCCCCCGGACTAGCGGGAGACCACGAGCAGTACTTC.